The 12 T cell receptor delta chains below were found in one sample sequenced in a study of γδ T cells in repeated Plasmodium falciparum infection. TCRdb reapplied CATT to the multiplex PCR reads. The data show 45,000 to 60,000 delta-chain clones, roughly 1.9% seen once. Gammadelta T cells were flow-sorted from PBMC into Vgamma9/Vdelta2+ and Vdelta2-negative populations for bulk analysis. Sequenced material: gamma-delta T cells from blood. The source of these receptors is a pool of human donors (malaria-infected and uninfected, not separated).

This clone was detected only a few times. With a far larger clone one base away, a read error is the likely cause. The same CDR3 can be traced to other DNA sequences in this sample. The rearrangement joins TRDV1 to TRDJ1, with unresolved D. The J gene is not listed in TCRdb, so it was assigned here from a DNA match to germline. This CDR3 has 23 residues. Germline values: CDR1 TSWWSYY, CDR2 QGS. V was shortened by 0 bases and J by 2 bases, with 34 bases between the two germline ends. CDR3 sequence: CALGELKSFGCRPTQRSTDKLIF. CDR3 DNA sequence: TGTGCTCTTGGGGAACTAAAATCCTTTGGTTGTAGGCCGACCCAGCGTTCAACCGATAAACTCATCTTT.

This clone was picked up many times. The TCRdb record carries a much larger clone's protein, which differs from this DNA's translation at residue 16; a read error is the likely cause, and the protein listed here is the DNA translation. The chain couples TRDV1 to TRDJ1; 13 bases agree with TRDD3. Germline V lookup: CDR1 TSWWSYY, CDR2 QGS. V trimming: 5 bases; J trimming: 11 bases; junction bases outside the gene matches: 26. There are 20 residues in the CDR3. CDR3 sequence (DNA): TGTGCTCTTGGGAACGATTTCCTACGTACCTTACTGGGGGATACGGATAGGCTCATCTTT. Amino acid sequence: CALGNDFLRTLLGDTDRLIF.

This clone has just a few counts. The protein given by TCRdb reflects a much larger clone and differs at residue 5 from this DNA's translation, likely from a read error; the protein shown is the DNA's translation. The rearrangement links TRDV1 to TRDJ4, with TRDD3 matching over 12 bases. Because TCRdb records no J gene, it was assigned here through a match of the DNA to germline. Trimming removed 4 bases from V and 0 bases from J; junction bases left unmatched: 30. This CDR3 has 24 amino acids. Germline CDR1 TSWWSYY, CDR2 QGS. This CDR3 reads CALGADFLRGYWGIHREWPRPLIF. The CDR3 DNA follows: TGTGCTCTTGGGGCCGACTTCCTCCGGGGATACTGGGGGATACACCGAGAATGGCCCAGACCCCTGATCTTT.

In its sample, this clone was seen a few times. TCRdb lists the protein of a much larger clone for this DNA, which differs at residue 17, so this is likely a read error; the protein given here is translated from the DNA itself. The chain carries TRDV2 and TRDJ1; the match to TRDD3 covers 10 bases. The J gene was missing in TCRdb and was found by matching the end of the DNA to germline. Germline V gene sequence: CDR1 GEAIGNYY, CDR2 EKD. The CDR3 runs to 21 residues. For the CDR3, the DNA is TGTGCCTGTGACCCCTTAAGTACCGTGGTGGGGGATACCCGAAACACCAATAAACTCATCTTT. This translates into CACDPLSTVVGDTRNTNKLIF.

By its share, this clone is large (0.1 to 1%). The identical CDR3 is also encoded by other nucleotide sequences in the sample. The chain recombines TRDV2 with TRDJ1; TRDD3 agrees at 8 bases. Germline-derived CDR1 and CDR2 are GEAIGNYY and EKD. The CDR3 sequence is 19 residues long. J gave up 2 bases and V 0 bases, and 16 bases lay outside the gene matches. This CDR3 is CACDTVGGIREEKTDKLIF. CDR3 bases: TGTGCCTGTGACACCGTAGGAGGGATACGCGAAGAGAAAACCGATAAACTCATCTTT.

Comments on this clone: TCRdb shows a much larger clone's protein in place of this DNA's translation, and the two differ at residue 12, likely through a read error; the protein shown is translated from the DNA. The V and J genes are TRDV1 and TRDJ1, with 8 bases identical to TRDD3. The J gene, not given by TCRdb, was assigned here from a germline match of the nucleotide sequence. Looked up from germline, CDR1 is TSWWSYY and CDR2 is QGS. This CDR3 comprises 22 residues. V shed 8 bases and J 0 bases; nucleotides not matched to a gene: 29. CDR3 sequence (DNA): TGTGCTCTTCTGGTTTTTGCGAAAAACTGGGGGGTTATTCCCCCGTACACCGATAAACTCATCTTT. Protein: CALLVFAKNWGVIPPYTDKLIF.

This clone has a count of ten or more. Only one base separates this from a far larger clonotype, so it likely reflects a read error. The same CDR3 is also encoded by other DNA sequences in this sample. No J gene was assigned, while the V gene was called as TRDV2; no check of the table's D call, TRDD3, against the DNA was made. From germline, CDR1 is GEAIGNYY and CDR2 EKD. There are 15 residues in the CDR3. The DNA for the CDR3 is TGTGCCTGTGACCCCCTGGGGAGCGGACGCGATAAGCTCATCTTT. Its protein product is CACDPLGSGRDKLIF.

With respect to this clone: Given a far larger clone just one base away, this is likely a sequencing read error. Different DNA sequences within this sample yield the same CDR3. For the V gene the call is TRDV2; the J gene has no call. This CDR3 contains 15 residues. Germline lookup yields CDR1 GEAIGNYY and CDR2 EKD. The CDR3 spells CACDTITQNTDKLIF. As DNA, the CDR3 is TGTGCCTGTGACACCATCACCCAAAACACCGATAAACTCATCTTC.

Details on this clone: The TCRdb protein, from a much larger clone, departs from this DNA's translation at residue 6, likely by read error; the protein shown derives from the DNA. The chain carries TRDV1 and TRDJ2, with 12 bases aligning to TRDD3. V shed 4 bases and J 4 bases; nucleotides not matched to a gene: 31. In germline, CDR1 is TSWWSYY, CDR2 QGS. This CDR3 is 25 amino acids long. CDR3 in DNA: TGTGCTCTTGGGGCCGCGTCCTTTACCTCTACACCTTTGTACTGGGGGATACAGGGGACAGCACAACTCTTCTTT. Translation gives CALGAASFTSTPLYWGIQGTAQLFF.

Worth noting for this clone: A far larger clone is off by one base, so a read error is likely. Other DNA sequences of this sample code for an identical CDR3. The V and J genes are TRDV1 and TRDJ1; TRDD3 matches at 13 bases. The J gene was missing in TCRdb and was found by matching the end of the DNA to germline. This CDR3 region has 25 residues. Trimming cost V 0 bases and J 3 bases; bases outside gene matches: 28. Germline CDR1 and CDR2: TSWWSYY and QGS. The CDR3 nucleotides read TGTGCTCTTGGGGAACTAAGTTACTTTTGGCGGTCTCCATATACTGGGGGATACGCGGCCGATAAACTCATCTTT. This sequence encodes CALGELSYFWRSPYTGGYAADKLIF.

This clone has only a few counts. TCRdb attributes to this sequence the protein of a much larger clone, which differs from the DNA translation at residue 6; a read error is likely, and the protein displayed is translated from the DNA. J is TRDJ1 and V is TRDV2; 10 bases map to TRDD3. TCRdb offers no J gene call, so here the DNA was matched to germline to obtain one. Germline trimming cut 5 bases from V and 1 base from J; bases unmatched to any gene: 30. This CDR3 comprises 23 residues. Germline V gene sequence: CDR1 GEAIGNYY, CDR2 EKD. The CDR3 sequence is CACGKRFLMRGIRSRGCTDKLIF. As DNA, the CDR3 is TGTGCCTGTGGCAAACGCTTCCTAATGAGGGGGATACGCTCCCGGGGTTGCACCGATAAACTCATCTTT.

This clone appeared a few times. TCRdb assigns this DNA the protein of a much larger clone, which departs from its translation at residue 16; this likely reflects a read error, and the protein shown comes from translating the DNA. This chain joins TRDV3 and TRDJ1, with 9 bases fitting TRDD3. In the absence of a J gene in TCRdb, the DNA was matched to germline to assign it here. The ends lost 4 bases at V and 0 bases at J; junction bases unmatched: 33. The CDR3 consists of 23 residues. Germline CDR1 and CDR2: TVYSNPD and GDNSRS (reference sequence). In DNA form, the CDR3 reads TGTGCCTCCCTCAGTACTGGGGGACAGACGGCGAAAGTGGGGGTGAAATACACCGATAAACTCATCTTT. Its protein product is CASLSTGGQTAKVGVKYTDKLIF.